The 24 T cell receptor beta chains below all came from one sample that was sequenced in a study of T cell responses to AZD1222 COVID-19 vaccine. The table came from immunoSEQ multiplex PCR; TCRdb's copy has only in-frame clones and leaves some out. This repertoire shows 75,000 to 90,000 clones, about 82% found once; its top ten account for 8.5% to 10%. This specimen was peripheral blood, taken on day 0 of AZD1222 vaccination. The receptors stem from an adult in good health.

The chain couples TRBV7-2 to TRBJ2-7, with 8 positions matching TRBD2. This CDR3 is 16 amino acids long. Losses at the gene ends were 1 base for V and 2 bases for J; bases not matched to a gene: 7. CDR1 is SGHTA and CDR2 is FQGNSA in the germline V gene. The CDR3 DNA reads TGTGCCAGCAGCTTAGGGGGTAGCGGGACCCCCTACGAGCAGTACTTC. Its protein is CASSLGGSGTPYEQYF.

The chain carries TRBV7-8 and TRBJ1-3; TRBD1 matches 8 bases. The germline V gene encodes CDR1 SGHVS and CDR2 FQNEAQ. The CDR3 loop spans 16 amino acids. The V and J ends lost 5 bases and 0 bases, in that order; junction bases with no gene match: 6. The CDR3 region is CASSTGQGFSGNTIYF. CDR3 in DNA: TGTGCCAGCAGCACTGGACAGGGATTCTCTGGAAACACCATATATTTT.

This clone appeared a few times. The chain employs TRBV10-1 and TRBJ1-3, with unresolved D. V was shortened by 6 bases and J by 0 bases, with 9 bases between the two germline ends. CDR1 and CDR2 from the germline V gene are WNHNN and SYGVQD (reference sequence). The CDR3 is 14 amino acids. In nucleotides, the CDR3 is TGCGCCAGCAGCCCGGACCTCTCTGGAAACACCATATATTTT. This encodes CASSPDLSGNTIYF.

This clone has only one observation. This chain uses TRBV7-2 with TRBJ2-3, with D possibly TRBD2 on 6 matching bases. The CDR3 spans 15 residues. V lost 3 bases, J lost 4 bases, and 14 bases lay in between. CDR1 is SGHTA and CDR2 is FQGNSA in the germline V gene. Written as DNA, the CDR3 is TGTGCCAGCAGCTTCCGGGACCGACTAGCAGATACGCAGTATTTT. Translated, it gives CASSFRDRLADTQYF. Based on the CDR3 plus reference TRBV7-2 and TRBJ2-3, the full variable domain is GAGVSQSPSNKVTEKGKDVELRCDPISGHTALYWYRQSLGQGLEFLIYFQGNSAPDKSGLPSDRFSAERTGGSVSTLTIQRTQQEDSAVYLCASSFRDRLADTQYFGPGTRLTVL.

The CDR3 spells CASSLRDYPYNEQFF. The CDR3 DNA sequence: TGTGCCAGCAGCTTGAGGGACTATCCTTACAATGAGCAGTTCTTC. The chain recombines TRBV5-4 with TRBJ2-1; 7 nucleotides agree with TRBD2. J gave up 4 bases and V 1 base, and 5 bases lay outside the gene matches. The V gene's germline CDR1 is SGHNT and CDR2 YYREEE (reference sequence). The CDR3 length is 15 residues.

The CDR3 DNA follows: TGCGCCAGCAGCTTGCTCCTACCTAGAGCCGCCTACGAGCAGTACTTC. Its protein product is CASSLLLPRAAYEQYF. The genes are TRBV5-1 and TRBJ2-7; D is ambiguous. The germline V and J ends were trimmed by 1 base and 2 bases, with 16 bases remaining between them. Germline V lookup: CDR1 SGHRS, CDR2 YFSETQ. The CDR3 runs 16 residues.

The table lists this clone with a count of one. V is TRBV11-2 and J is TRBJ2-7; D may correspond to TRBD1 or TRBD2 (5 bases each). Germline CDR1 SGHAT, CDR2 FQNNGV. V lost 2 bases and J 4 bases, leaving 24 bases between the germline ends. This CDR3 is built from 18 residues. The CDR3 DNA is TGTGCCAGCAGCTTACGTTCTAACACCCTGAGGGGACGTTACGAGCAGTACTTC. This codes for CASSLRSNTLRGRYEQYF.

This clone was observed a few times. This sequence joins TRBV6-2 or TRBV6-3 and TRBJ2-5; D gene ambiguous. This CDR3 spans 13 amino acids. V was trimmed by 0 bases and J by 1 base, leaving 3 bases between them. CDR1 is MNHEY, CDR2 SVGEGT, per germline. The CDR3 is CASSYSGQETQYF. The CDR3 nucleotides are TGTGCCAGCAGTTACTCGGGCCAAGAGACCCAGTACTTC.

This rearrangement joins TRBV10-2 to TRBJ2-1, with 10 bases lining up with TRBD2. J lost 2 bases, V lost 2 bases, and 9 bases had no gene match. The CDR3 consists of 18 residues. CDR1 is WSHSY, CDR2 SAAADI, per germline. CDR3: CASSEPASGSGTYNEQFF. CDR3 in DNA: TGCGCCAGCAGTGAGCCAGCTAGCGGGAGTGGGACCTACAATGAGCAGTTCTTC.

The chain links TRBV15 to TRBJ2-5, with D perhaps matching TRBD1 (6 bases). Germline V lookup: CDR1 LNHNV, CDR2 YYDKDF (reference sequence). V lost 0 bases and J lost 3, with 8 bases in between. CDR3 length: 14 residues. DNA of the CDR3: TGTGCCACCAGCAGAGATTCAGGGGAAGAGACCCAGTACTTC. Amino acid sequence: CATSRDSGEETQYF. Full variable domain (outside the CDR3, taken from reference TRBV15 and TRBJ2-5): DAMVIQNPRYQVTQFGKPVTLSCSQTLNHNVMYWYQQKSSQAPKLLFHYYDKDFNNEADTPDNFQSRRPNTSFCFLDIRSPGLGDTAMYLCATSRDSGEETQYFGPGTRLLVL.

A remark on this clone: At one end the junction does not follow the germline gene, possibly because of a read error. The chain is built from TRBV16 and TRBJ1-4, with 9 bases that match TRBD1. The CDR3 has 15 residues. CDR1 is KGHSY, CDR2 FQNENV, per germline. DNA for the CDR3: TGTGCCGGCAGCCGACGGACAGGGGTGGATGAAAAACTGTTTTTT. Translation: CAGSRRTGVDEKLFF.

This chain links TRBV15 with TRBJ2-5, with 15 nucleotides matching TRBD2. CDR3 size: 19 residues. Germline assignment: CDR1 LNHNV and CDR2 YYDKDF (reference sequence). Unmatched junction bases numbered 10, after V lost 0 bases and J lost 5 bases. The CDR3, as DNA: TGTGCCACCAGCAGAGATACTGGAAGGACTAGCGGGAGGGCTGAGACCCAGTACTTC. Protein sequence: CATSRDTGRTSGRAETQYF. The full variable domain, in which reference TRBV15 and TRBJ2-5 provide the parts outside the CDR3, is DAMVIQNPRYQVTQFGKPVTLSCSQTLNHNVMYWYQQKSSQAPKLLFHYYDKDFNNEADTPDNFQSRRPNTSFCFLDIRSPGLGDTAMYLCATSRDTGRTSGRAETQYFGPGTRLLVL.

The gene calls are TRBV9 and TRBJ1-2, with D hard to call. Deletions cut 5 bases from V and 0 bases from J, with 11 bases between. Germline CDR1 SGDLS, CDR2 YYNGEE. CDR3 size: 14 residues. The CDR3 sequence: CASSVSTANYGYTF. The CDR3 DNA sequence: TGTGCCAGCAGTGTCTCGACCGCTAACTATGGCTACACCTTC.

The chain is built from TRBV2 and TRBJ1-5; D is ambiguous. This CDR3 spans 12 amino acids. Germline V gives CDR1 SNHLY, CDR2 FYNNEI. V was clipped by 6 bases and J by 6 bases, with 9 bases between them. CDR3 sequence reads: CASSREGQPQHF. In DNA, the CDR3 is TGTGCCAGCAGCCGGGAGGGTCAGCCCCAGCATTTT.

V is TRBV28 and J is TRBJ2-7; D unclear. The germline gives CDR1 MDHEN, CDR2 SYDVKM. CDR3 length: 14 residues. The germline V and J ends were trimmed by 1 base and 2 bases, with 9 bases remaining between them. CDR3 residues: CASSLYRATYEQYF. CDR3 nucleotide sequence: TGTGCCAGCAGTTTATATCGTGCCACCTACGAGCAGTACTTC.

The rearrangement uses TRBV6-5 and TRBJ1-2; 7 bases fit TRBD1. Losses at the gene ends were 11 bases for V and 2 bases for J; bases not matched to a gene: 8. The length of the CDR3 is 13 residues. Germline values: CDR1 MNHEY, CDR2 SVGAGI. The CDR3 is CAGSPTGNYGYTF. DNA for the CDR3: TGTGCCGGATCGCCGACAGGGAACTATGGCTACACCTTC.

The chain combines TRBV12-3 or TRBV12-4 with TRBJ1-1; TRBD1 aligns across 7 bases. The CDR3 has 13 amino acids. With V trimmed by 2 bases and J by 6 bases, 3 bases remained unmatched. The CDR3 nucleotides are TGTGCCAGCAGTTTAAGCCAGGGGGCTGAAGCTTTCTTT. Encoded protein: CASSLSQGAEAFF.

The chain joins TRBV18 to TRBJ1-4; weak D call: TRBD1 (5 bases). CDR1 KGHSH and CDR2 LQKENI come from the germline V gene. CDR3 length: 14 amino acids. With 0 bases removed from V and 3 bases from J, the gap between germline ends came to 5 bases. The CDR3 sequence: CASSPPGANEKLFF. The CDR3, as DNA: TGTGCCAGCTCACCACCGGGGGCTAATGAAAAACTGTTTTTT.

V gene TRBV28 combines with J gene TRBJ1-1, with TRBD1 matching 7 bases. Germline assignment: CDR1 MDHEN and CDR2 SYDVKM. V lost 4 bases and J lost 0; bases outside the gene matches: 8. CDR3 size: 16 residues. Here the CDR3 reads CASSSPQQGMNTEAFF. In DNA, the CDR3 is TGTGCCAGCAGTTCTCCCCAACAGGGGATGAACACTGAAGCTTTCTTT.

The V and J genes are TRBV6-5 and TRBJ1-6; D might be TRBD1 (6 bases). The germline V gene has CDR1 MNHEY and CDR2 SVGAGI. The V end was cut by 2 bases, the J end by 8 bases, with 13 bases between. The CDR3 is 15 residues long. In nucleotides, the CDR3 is TGTGCCAGCAGTTACGACAGGAGGGACTATTCACCCCTCCACTTT. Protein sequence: CASSYDRRDYSPLHF.

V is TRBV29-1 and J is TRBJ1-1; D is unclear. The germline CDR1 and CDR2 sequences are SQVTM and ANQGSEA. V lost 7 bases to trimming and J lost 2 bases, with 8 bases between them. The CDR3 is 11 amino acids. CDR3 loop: CSASSNTEAFF. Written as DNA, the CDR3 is TGCAGCGCCTCAAGTAACACTGAAGCTTTCTTT.

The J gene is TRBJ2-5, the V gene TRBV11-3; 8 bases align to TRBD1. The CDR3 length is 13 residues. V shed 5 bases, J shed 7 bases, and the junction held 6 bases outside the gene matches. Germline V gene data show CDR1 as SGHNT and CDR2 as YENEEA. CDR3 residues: CASSLAQGGTQYF. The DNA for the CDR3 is TGTGCCAGCAGCCTCGCACAGGGGGGGACCCAGTACTTC. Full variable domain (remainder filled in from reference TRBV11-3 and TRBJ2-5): EAGVVQSPRYKIIEKKQPVAFWCNPISGHNTLYWYLQNLGQGPELLIRYENEEAVDDSQLPKDRFSAERLKGVDSTLKIQPAELGDSAVYLCASSLAQGGTQYFGPGTRLLVL.

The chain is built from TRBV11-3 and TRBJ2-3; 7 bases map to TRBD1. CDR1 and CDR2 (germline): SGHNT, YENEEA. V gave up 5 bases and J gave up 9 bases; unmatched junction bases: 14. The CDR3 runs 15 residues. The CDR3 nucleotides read TGTGCCAGCAGCCCCGGGACAGACAAATCAAGGACGCAGTATTTT. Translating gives CASSPGTDKSRTQYF.

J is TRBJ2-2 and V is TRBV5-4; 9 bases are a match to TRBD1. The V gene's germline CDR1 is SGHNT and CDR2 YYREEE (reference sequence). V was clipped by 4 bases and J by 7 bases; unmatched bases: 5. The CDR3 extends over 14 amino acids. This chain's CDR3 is CASSRTGASGELFF. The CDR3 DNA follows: TGTGCCAGCAGCAGGACAGGGGCTAGCGGGGAGCTGTTTTTT.